The next 29 T cell receptor beta chains were all read from a single sample in a study of graft-versus-host responses after intestinal transplantation. Only in-frame clones appear in the TCRdb table, and some are missing; sequencing was by immunoSEQ multiplex PCR. The sample holds 75,000 to 100,000 clones; 91% are singletons and the top ten take about 0.18%. Their specific antigens are unknown. The specimen comprised unstimulated CD4+ T cells sorted from spleen or lymph node cells, sampled before transplant. The source of these receptors is a human donor who was the organ donor for an intestinal transplant.

Here the CDR3 reads CASSQDRNGRGYGYTF. DNA of the CDR3: TGCGCCAGCAGCCAAGATAGAAACGGCCGAGGCTATGGCTACACCTTC. The V call is TRBV4-1, the J call TRBJ1-2; D gene ambiguous. The CDR3 runs 16 residues. Trimming pared 0 bases from V and 4 bases from J, leaving 15 bases between. Germline V gene lookup returns CDR1 MGHRA and CDR2 YSYEKL.

The chain is built from TRBV15 and TRBJ1-2; D perhaps matches TRBD1 (5 bases). The V end lost 3 bases, the J end lost 3 bases, and 8 bases lay between the germline ends. The length of the CDR3 is 13 residues. Germline values: CDR1 LNHNV, CDR2 YYDKDF (reference sequence). The CDR3 region is CATSRDTDYGYTF. The CDR3 DNA follows: TGTGCCACCAGCAGGGACACGGACTATGGCTACACCTTC.

V and J are TRBV7-2 and TRBJ2-5; 8 bases align to TRBD2. The CDR3 has 16 amino acids. The germline V gene has CDR1 SGHTA and CDR2 FQGNSA. The V and J ends lost 5 bases and 5 bases, in that order; junction bases with no gene match: 13. DNA for the CDR3: TGTGCCAGCAGCCCCGGGACTAGGGAAGGGTCGGAGACCCAGTACTTC. This gives the protein CASSPGTREGSETQYF.

This clone was detected a few times. The rearrangement links TRBV28 to TRBJ1-5, with 9 bases aligning to TRBD1. Germline CDR1 MDHEN, CDR2 SYDVKM. CDR3 size: 15 residues. The V gene end was trimmed by 5 bases and the J gene end by 2 bases; junction bases not matched to a gene: 4. CDR3 region: CASSDDRGGNQPQHF. In DNA, the CDR3 is TGTGCCAGCAGTGACGACAGGGGGGGCAATCAGCCCCAGCATTTT.

The CDR3 DNA reads TGTGCCAGTAGGACGACAATTGACTATGGCTACACCTTC. The encoded protein is CASRTTIDYGYTF. The rearrangement joins TRBV19 to TRBJ1-2; D is ambiguous. CDR1 is LNHDA and CDR2 is SQIVND in the germline V gene (reference sequence). This CDR3 is built from 13 residues. The V gene lost 6 bases and the J gene lost 3 bases, with 11 bases spanning the gap.

The chain uses TRBV23-1 and TRBJ1-1; TRBD1 aligns across 7 bases. Being an ORF, TRBV23-1 has a function that is uncertain. V was pared by 1 base and J by 0 bases, with 5 bases of the junction left unmatched. This CDR3 spans 16 amino acids. CDR3 residues: CASSQYPGQLNTEAFF. The CDR3 DNA reads as TGCGCCAGCAGTCAATACCCGGGACAGCTGAACACTGAAGCTTTCTTT.

CDR3 DNA: TGTGCCAGCAGTTACGTGTCAGGGAGGGGAAACACCATATATTTT. It is translated as CASSYVSGRGNTIYF. The gene calls are TRBV6-5 and TRBJ1-3, with D possibly matching TRBD1 (5 bases). This CDR3 contains 15 residues. Germline V lookup: CDR1 MNHEY, CDR2 SVGAGI. With 2 bases removed from V and 4 bases from J, the gap between germline ends came to 12 bases.

The chain carries TRBV19 and TRBJ2-3, with 8 nucleotides matching TRBD2. The trim removed 5 bases at V and 2 bases at J, leaving 12 bases unmatched. Germline CDR1 is LNHDA and CDR2 is SQIVND (reference sequence). The CDR3 extends over 17 amino acids. For the CDR3, the DNA is TGTGCCAGTAGTCCCCACCCTCCGGGAGGGCTCACAGATACGCAGTATTTT. Translating it yields CASSPHPPGGLTDTQYF.

This rearrangement joins TRBV12-5 to TRBJ1-6, with D perhaps matching TRBD1 (5 bases). CDR1 and CDR2 (germline): LGHNT, FRNRAP. V lost 0 bases, J lost 6 bases, and 15 bases lay in between. CDR3 length: 17 residues. The CDR3 bases are TGTGCTAGTGGTTTGGTAAGTGGTGGGGGGATTAATTCACCCCTCCACTTT. This gives the protein CASGLVSGGGINSPLHF.

This chain uses TRBV27 with TRBJ2-3; D is possibly TRBD2 (6 bases). This CDR3 is 13 amino acids long. Germline V CDR1 and CDR2: MNHEY, SMNVEV (reference sequence). The germline V and J ends were trimmed by 10 bases and 5 bases, with 16 bases remaining between them. The CDR3 sequence: CANSGLPGDTQYF. In DNA, the CDR3 is TGTGCCAACAGCGGACTACCAGGAGATACGCAGTATTTT.

The V and J genes are TRBV4-1 and TRBJ2-7; 8 bases line up with TRBD1. The germline CDR1 and CDR2 sequences are MGHRA and YSYEKL. V shed 4 bases, J shed 4 bases, and the junction held 9 bases outside the gene matches. There are 15 residues in the CDR3. The CDR3, as DNA: TGCGCCAGCAGCCGGGAGGACAGGGAGCCGTACGAGCAGTACTTC. It is translated as CASSREDREPYEQYF.

In DNA, the CDR3 is TGCGCCAGCAGCGGGAGGACTTCAAACACTGAAGCTTTCTTT. Its translation is CASSGRTSNTEAFF. The rearrangement links TRBV5-1 to TRBJ1-1; D call uncertain. The V gene's germline CDR1 is SGHRS and CDR2 YFSETQ. The CDR3 is 14 residues long. V was pared by 4 bases and J by 2 bases, with 12 bases between.

This chain joins TRBV25-1 and TRBJ1-4; no clear D gene. This CDR3 spans 14 amino acids. The V gene's germline CDR1 is MGHDK and CDR2 SYGVNS. Trimming pared 4 bases from V and 1 base from J, leaving 7 bases between. The CDR3 sequence: CASSVRETNEKLFF. In nucleotides, the CDR3 is TGTGCCAGCAGTGTACGGGAAACTAATGAAAAACTGTTTTTT.

This chain connects TRBV4-1 to TRBJ1-1; TRBD1 is a possible D gene (6 bases). Germline-derived CDR1 and CDR2 are MGHRA and YSYEKL. V was pared by 6 bases and J by 0 bases, with 8 bases between. The CDR3 length is 13 residues. The CDR3 nucleotides are TGCGCCAGCAGACAGGGTTTGAACACTGAAGCTTTCTTT. Translating gives CASRQGLNTEAFF.

The chain has TRBV2 and TRBJ1-5; tentatively, D is TRBD1 (6 bases). Trimming cost V 5 bases and J 4 bases, with 9 bases left between them. Germline assignment: CDR1 SNHLY and CDR2 FYNNEI. This CDR3 is 13 amino acids long. The DNA of the CDR3 is TGTGCCAGCAGTACAGGGCAAAATCAGCCCCAGCATTTT. As protein: CASSTGQNQPQHF.

This rearrangement joins TRBV4-2 to TRBJ1-5; possibly TRBD1 for D (5 bases). Trimming cost V 0 bases and J 7 bases, with 16 bases left between them. In germline, CDR1 is LGHNA, CDR2 YNFKEQ. The CDR3 is 16 residues long. This chain's CDR3 is CASSQDSRGVGQPQHF. In DNA form, the CDR3 reads TGTGCCAGCAGCCAAGATTCACGGGGGGTGGGGCAGCCCCAGCATTTT.

This sequence joins TRBV13 and TRBJ2-5; D not resolved. Germline V CDR1 and CDR2: PRHDT, FYEKMQ (reference sequence). The V and J ends lost 5 bases and 3 bases respectively, with 7 bases between them. This CDR3 region has 12 residues. CDR3 amino acids: CASSRTEETQYF. The CDR3 DNA follows: TGTGCCAGCAGCAGAACGGAAGAGACCCAGTACTTC. Drawing the rest from reference TRBV13 and TRBJ2-5, the complete variable domain is AAGVIQSPRHLIKEKRETATLKCYPIPRHDTVYWYQQGPGQDPQFLISFYEKMQSDKGSIPDRFSAQQFSDYHSELNMSSLELGDSALYFCASSRTEETQYFGPGTRLLVL.

The gene calls are TRBV9 and TRBJ2-5; the match to TRBD2 covers 8 bases. CDR3 length: 16 residues. CDR1 and CDR2 from the germline V gene are SGDLS and YYNGEE. J lost 0 bases, V lost 0 bases, and 4 bases had no gene match. The CDR3 sequence is CASSVDSGGDQETQYF. In DNA form, the CDR3 reads TGTGCCAGCAGCGTAGACTCGGGGGGGGACCAAGAGACCCAGTACTTC.

This rearrangement joins TRBV2 to TRBJ1-6; 7 positions agree with TRBD1. J lost 6 bases, V lost 5 bases, and 16 bases had no gene match. Germline assignment: CDR1 SNHLY and CDR2 FYNNEI. This CDR3 contains 18 residues. CDR3 nucleotides: TGTGCCAGCAGTCTAAGCCCAATTGACAGGGCCCGTAATTCACCCCTCCACTTT. The encoded protein is CASSLSPIDRARNSPLHF.

This chain links TRBV7-3 with TRBJ1-2; D is possibly TRBD1 (5 bases). V shed 5 bases and J shed 3 bases, with 16 bases lying between them. CDR1 and CDR2 from the germline V gene are SGHTA and FQGTGA. The CDR3 extends over 15 amino acids. The CDR3 region is CASSPQGSRDYGYTF. For the CDR3, the DNA is TGTGCCAGCAGCCCTCAGGGAAGCCGGGACTATGGCTACACCTTC.

The chain uses TRBV6-1 and TRBJ1-6, with 7 bases fitting TRBD1. CDR1 is MNHNS, CDR2 SASEGT, per germline. The CDR3 is 15 amino acids. Trimming removed 5 bases from V and 0 bases from J; junction bases left unmatched: 1. The CDR3 loop reads CASSWTGSYNSPLHF. Written as DNA, the CDR3 is TGTGCCAGCAGTTGGACAGGCTCCTATAATTCACCCCTCCACTTT.

The chain uses TRBV7-2 and TRBJ2-5; 13 bases agree with TRBD2. The CDR3 consists of 15 residues. CDR1 and CDR2 (germline): SGHTA, FQGNSA. J gave up 4 bases and V 3 bases, and 2 bases lay outside the gene matches. The CDR3 DNA reads TGTGCCAGCAGCTTTACTAGCGGGGGGGCAGAGACCCAGTACTTC. Translated, it gives CASSFTSGGAETQYF.

The genes are TRBV4-2 and TRBJ2-7; 10 positions agree with TRBD2. Germline CDR1 LGHNA, CDR2 YNFKEQ. The CDR3 consists of 20 residues. The ends lost 0 bases at V and 3 bases at J; junction bases unmatched: 17. The chain's CDR3 is CASSQDPRGSGGMLGYEQYF. CDR3 nucleotides: TGTGCCAGCAGCCAAGATCCGAGGGGTAGCGGGGGGATGTTGGGCTACGAGCAGTACTTC.

This rearrangement joins TRBV15 to TRBJ2-3; a possible D gene is TRBD1 (6 bases). The V end was cut by 1 base, the J end by 5 bases, with 7 bases between. Germline V gene data show CDR1 as LNHNV and CDR2 as YYDKDF (reference sequence). This CDR3 comprises 13 residues. The DNA of the CDR3 is TGTGCCACCAGCAGAGGCAGGGGAGATACGCAGTATTTT. It is translated as CATSRGRGDTQYF.

This clone showed up just a few times. The chain combines TRBV18 with TRBJ2-7; D possibly corresponds to TRBD2 (6 bases). The germline V and J ends were trimmed by 6 bases and 9 bases, with 12 bases remaining between them. The CDR3 consists of 11 residues. Germline V CDR1 and CDR2: KGHSH, LQKENI. CDR3: CASSWGGRQYF. Here the CDR3 DNA reads TGTGCCAGCTCTTGGGGAGGTCGGCAGTACTTC.

The V gene is TRBV7-3, the J gene TRBJ2-1, with D perhaps TRBD2 (5 bases). V was pared by 4 bases and J by 2 bases, with 12 bases between. Germline V gives CDR1 SGHTA, CDR2 FQGTGA. This CDR3 region has 15 residues. This chain's CDR3 is CASSSRAGTYNEQFF. The CDR3 DNA reads TGTGCCAGCAGCTCCCGAGCCGGGACCTACAATGAGCAGTTCTTC.

The chain links TRBV18 to TRBJ2-5; TRBD1 might be the D (5 bases). CDR3 length equals 13 residues. The germline gives CDR1 KGHSH, CDR2 LQKENI. Trimming left V 3 bases short and J 4 bases short, with 9 bases between. The CDR3 DNA follows: TGTGCCAGCTCACCGGACACGTTAGAGACCCAGTACTTC. Protein product: CASSPDTLETQYF.

This clone came up once. This chain joins TRBV4-3 and TRBJ2-3, with 11 bases identical to TRBD1. The CDR3 runs 16 residues. The V gene end was trimmed by 2 bases and the J gene end by 7 bases; junction bases not matched to a gene: 8. CDR1 and CDR2 (germline): LGHNA, YSLEER. In DNA, the CDR3 is TGCGCCAGCAGCCAATCCCCGGGACAGGGGGGGAATACGCAGTATTTT. This gives the protein CASSQSPGQGGNTQYF.

V and J are TRBV4-3 and TRBJ1-3; TRBD1 aligns across 7 bases. Per the germline V gene, CDR1 is LGHNA and CDR2 is YSLEER. The CDR3 has 18 residues. Trimming took 3 bases from V and 2 from J; bases not matched to a gene: 13. As DNA, the CDR3 is TGCGCCAGCAGCCAGGTGGCAGGGGGTGTGGGGGCTGGAAACACCATATATTTT. Protein sequence: CASSQVAGGVGAGNTIYF.